The 17 T cell receptor beta chains listed next were all sequenced from one sample in a study of T cells in Graves' hyperthyroidism and ophthalmopathy. TCR beta CDR3 regions were amplified from RNA transcripts. HTBI primers were the set used in a first-round RT-PCR of the TCR CDR3. TCRdb re-called the multiplex PCR reads through MiXCR, storing one row per CDR3 protein. There are about 480,000 distinct CDR3 sequences in the sample; approximately 25% occur only once, and approximately 11% lies in the top ten. The sequenced sample consisted of blood. The receptors stem from a woman in her thirties with Graves' ophthalmopathy.

In this sample, this clonotype turned up once. The chain links TRBV24-1 to TRBJ1-5, with D possibly being TRBD1 (5 bases). V lost 7 bases and J 4 bases, leaving 10 bases between the germline ends. This CDR3 is built from 13 residues. Germline V gene lookup returns CDR1 KGHDR and CDR2 SFDVKD. In nucleotides, the CDR3 is TGTGCCACCAGAGGCTGGGGGAATCAGCCCCAGCATTTT. It encodes CATRGWGNQPQHF.

This chain connects TRBV6-2 or TRBV6-3 to TRBJ2-5; possibly TRBD1 for D (6 bases). The V gene's germline CDR1 is MNHEY and CDR2 SVGEGT. Trimming stripped 9 bases from V and 5 bases from J, with 19 bases between. This CDR3 spans 14 amino acids. CDR3: CASSNRVLRETQYF. The CDR3 DNA reads TGTGCCAGTTCAAACAGGGTTCTCCGGGAGACCCAGTACTTC.

This chain links TRBV5-1 with TRBJ1-2, with a tentative D call TRBD1 (5 bases). V lost 2 bases, J lost 2 bases, and 10 bases lay in between. Per the germline V gene, CDR1 is SGHRS and CDR2 is YFSETQ. The CDR3 has 14 amino acids. CDR3 coding DNA: TGCGCCAGCAGCTTTGGGGGTAGAAACTATGGCTACACCTTC. This codes for CASSFGGRNYGYTF.

The chain uses TRBV11-2 and TRBJ2-7; 8 nucleotides match TRBD1. The length of the CDR3 is 15 residues. Per germline, CDR1 SGHAT and CDR2 FQNNGV. Germline trimming cut 0 bases from V and 6 bases from J; bases unmatched to any gene: 7. CDR3: CASSLDGGQGREQYF. The CDR3 nucleotides read TGTGCCAGCAGCTTAGACGGTGGACAGGGACGCGAGCAGTACTTC. Variable domain in full (rest from reference TRBV11-2 and TRBJ2-7): EAGVAQSPRYKIIEKRQSVAFWCNPISGHATLYWYQQILGQGPKLLIQFQNNGVVDDSQLPKDRFSAERLKGVDSTLKIQPAKLEDSAVYLCASSLDGGQGREQYFGPGTRLTVT.

This clonotype was counted between two and nine times. This chain joins TRBV29-1 and TRBJ1-2, with D possibly TRBD1 on 5 matching bases. The V gene lost 6 bases and the J gene lost 8 bases, with 10 bases spanning the gap. The CDR3 length is 10 residues. The V gene's germline CDR1 is SQVTM and CDR2 ANQGSEA. CDR3 in amino acids: CSVSGGGYTF. CDR3 nucleotides: TGCAGCGTCTCGGGGGGAGGCTACACCTTC. The whole variable domain, remainder taken from reference TRBV29-1 and TRBJ1-2, is SAVISQKPSRDICQRGTSLTIQCQVDSQVTMMFWYRQQPGQSLTLIATANQGSEATYESGFVIDKFPISRPNLTFSTLTVSNMSPEDSSIYLCSVSGGGYTFGSGTRLTVV.

This clonotype was seen more than once but under ten times. This rearrangement joins TRBV19 to TRBJ2-2; D is unclear. The CDR3 loop spans 13 amino acids. From germline, CDR1 is LNHDA and CDR2 SQIVND (reference sequence). Trimming left V 9 bases short and J 2 bases short, with 10 bases between. The CDR3 DNA reads TGTGCCAGCCCAGTTCCTAACACCGGGGAGCTGTTTTTT. As protein: CASPVPNTGELFF.

This clonotype was observed at least ten times. The CDR3 DNA reads as TGTGCCAGCAGTCCGCAGGCTACCACGGGACAGCCCCAGCATTTT. It is translated as CASSPQATTGQPQHF. The J gene is TRBJ1-5, the V gene TRBV12-3 or TRBV12-4; D ambiguous. The ends were cut back, 5 bases at V and 7 bases at J, with 18 bases in the middle. The CDR3 covers 15 residues.

This clonotype was seen repeatedly, ten times or more. The CDR3 spells CASSYFEGEGSNQPQHF. CDR3 sequence (DNA): TGTGCCAGCAGTTACTTCGAGGGTGAGGGGAGCAATCAGCCCCAGCATTTT. The chain is built from TRBV6-5 and TRBJ1-5; perhaps TRBD1 as D (5 bases). CDR1 is MNHEY, CDR2 SVGAGI, per germline. This CDR3 is built from 17 residues. The ends were cut back, 1 base at V and 1 base at J, with 14 bases in the middle.

This clonotype was seen at least ten times. Being one base from a much bigger clone, this may be a read error. The chain's CDR3 is CVTSTLRDGYTF. CDR3 DNA: TGTGTCACCAGTACCCTCAGGGATGGCTACACCTTC. The rearrangement uses TRBV24-1 and TRBJ1-2; TRBD1 is a possible D gene (5 bases). Per germline, CDR1 KGHDR and CDR2 SFDVKD. The CDR3 loop spans 12 amino acids.

For this clonotype: The junction does not match germline at one end; this may be a read error. This rearrangement joins TRBV6-1 to TRBJ2-5; the match to TRBD2 covers 11 bases. The CDR3 loop spans 14 amino acids. In germline, CDR1 is MNHNS, CDR2 SASEGT. CDR3 residues: CAISEGTSGETQYF. CDR3 nucleotides: TGTGCCATCAGTGAAGGGACTAGCGGAGAGACCCAGTACTTC.

In this sample, this clonotype turned up a few times. Given a much more abundant clone one base away, this may be a read error. V gene TRBV2 combines with J gene TRBJ2-7, with a tentative D call TRBD2 (5 bases). The CDR3 loop spans 13 amino acids. From germline, CDR1 is SNHLY and CDR2 FYNNEI. Written as DNA, the CDR3 is TGTGCCATCAGTGTCCGCCTGGGAGATGAGCAGTACTTC. Translated, it gives CAISVRLGDEQYF.

This clonotype was seen at least ten times. The chain recombines TRBV5-1 with TRBJ1-5; 11 bases line up with TRBD1. CDR1 SGHRS and CDR2 YFSETQ come from the germline V gene. CDR3 length: 16 residues. V dropped 8 bases and J dropped 2; count of bases not matched to a gene: 9. CDR3 coding DNA: TGCGCCAGAATGGACAGGGGGCTTTTATGCAATCAGCCCCAGCATTTT. This translates into CARMDRGLLCNQPQHF.

This clonotype was detected ten times or more. The V gene is TRBV7-2, the J gene TRBJ2-5; 7 bases match TRBD2. This CDR3 is built from 13 residues. Trimming removed 1 base from V and 9 bases from J; junction bases left unmatched: 5. CDR1 is SGHTA, CDR2 FQGNSA, per germline. CDR3 nucleotides: TGTGCCAGCAGCTTAGTGGCGGGGGAGGCCCAGTACTTC. Its protein is CASSLVAGEAQYF.

This clonotype was picked up many times. The V call is TRBV7-9, the J call TRBJ1-2; maybe TRBD1 (5 bases). Trimming pared 5 bases from V and 2 bases from J, leaving 15 bases between. Germline V gives CDR1 SEHNR, CDR2 FQNEAQ (reference sequence). CDR3 length: 15 residues. The CDR3 bases are TGTGCCAGCAGCGGAGGCAGGGAATCCAACTATGGCTACACCTTC. This sequence encodes CASSGGRESNYGYTF.

The chain carries TRBV20-1 and TRBJ2-5, with a possible D match to TRBD1 (6 bases). CDR3 size: 16 residues. V lost 1 base, J lost 2 bases, and 17 bases lay in between. Germline V gives CDR1 DFQATT, CDR2 SNEGSKA (reference sequence). CDR3 residues: CSARGVAGVFQETQYF. The CDR3 nucleotides are TGCAGTGCTAGAGGAGTGGCAGGGGTTTTTCAAGAGACCCAGTACTTC.

The chain uses TRBV28 and TRBJ2-7, with unresolved D. This CDR3 is built from 13 residues. Germline CDR1 MDHEN, CDR2 SYDVKM. Trimming took off 7 bases at V and 3 bases at J, with 13 bases between the two ends. The CDR3 bases are TGTGCCAGCATTGGTCGGACCTACTACGAGCAGTACTTC. Amino acids: CASIGRTYYEQYF.

CDR3 bases: TGTGCCAGCAGACGACATCCTAACAGGGGTTTTATCTCTGGGGCCAACGTCCTGACTTTC. This codes for CASRRHPNRGFISGANVLTF. The V gene is TRBV6-2 or TRBV6-3, the J gene TRBJ2-6; 7 bases are shared with TRBD1. The CDR3 runs to 20 residues. CDR1 MNHEY and CDR2 SVGEGT come from the germline V gene. Trimming cost V 6 bases and J 0 bases; bases outside gene matches: 17.